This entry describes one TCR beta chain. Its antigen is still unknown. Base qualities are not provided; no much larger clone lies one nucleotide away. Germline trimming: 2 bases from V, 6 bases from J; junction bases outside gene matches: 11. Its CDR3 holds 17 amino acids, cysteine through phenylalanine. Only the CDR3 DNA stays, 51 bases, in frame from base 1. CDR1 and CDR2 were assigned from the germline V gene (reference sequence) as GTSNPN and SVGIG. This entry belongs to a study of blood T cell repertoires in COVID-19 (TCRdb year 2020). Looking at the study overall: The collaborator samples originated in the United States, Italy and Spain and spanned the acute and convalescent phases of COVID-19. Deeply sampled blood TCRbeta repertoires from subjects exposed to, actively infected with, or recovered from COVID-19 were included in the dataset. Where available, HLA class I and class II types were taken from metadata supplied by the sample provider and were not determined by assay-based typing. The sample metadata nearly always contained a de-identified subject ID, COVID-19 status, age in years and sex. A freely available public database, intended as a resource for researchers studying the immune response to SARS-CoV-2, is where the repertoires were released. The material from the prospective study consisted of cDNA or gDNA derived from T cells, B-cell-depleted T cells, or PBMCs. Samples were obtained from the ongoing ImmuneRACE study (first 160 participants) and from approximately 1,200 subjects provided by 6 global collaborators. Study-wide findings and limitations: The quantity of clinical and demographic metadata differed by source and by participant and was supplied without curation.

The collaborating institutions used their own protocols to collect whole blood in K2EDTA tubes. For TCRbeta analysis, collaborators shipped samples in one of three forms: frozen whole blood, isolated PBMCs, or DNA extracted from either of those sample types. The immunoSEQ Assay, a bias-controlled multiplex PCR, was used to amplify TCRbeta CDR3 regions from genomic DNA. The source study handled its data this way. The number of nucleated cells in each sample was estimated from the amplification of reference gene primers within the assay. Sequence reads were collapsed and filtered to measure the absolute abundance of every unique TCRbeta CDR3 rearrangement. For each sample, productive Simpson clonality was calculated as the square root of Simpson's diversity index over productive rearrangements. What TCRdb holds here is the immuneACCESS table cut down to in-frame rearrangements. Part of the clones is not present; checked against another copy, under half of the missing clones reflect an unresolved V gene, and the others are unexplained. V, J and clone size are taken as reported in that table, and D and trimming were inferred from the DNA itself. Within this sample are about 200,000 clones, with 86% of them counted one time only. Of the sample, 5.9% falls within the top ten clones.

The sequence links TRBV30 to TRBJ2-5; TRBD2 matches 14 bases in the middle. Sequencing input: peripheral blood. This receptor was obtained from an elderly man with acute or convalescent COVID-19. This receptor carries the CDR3 CAWSKPGLAGASKTQYF. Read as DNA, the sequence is TGTGCCTGGAGTAAGCCGGGACTAGCGGGAGCGTCCAAGACCCAGTACTTC.